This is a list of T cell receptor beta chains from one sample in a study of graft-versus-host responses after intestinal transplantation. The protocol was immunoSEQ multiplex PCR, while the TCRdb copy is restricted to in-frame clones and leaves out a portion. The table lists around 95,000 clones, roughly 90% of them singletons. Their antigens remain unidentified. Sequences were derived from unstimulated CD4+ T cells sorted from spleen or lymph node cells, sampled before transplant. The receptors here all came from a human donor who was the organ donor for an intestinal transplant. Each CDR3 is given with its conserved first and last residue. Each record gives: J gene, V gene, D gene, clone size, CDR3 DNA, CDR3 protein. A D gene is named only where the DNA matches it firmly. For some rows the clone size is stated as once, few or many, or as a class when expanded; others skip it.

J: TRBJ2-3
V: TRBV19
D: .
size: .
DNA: TGTGCCAGCGGGCGGGGAAATACGCAGTATTTT
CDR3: CASGRGNTQYF

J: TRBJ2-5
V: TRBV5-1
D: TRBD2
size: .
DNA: TGCGCCAGCAGCCTGACGACTAAGCGGGGGGCTTCTCAAGAGACCCAGTACTTC
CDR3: CASSLTTKRGASQETQYF

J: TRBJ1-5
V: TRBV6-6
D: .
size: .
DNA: TGTGCCAGCAGAGGAGACCAGCCCCAGCATTTT
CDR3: CASRGDQPQHF

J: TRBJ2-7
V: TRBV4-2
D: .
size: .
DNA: TGTGCCAGCAGCCAAACAGGGAAATACGAGCAGTACTTC
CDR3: CASSQTGKYEQYF

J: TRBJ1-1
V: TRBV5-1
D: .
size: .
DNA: TGCGCCAGCAGCTTGGCCCTACAGGATATGAACACTGAAGCTTTCTTT
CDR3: CASSLALQDMNTEAFF

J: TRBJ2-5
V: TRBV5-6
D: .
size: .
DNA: TGTGCCAGCAGCTTTCCCGGCAGGGCTGAGACCCAGTACTTC
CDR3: CASSFPGRAETQYF

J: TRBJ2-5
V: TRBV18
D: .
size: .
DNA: TGTGCCAGCTCAGCAGGGGAGACCCAGTACTTC
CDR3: CASSAGETQYF

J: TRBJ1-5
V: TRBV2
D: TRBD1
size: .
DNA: TGTGCCAGTGGGACAGGAGTTGGCAATCAGCCCCAGCATTTT
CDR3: CASGTGVGNQPQHF

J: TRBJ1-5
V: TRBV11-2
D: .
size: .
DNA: TGTGCCAGCAGCTTACAGGGAAGCAATCAGCCCCAGCATTTT
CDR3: CASSLQGSNQPQHF

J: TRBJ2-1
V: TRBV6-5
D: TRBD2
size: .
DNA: TGTGCCAGCAGTTCGGGGGAGGGGCGTTACTACAATGAGCAGTTCTTC
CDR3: CASSSGEGRYYNEQFF

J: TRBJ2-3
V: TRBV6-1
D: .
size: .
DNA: TGTGCCAGCAGTGCCCGACAGAAGTTAACAGATACGCAGTATTTT
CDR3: CASSARQKLTDTQYF

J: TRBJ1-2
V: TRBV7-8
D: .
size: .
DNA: TGTGCCAGCAGCTTAGTGCAGGGACGTTCCGATGGCTACACCTTC
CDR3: CASSLVQGRSDGYTF

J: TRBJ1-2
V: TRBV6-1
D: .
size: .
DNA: TGTGCCAGCAGTGCCAGAGGGGGGGGGTACAACTTCTATGGCTACACCTTC
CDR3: CASSARGGGYNFYGYTF

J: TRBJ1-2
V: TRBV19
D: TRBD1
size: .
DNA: TGTGCCAGTAGTATACTCGGTCAGGGGGCGGCCTATGGCTACACCTTC
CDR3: CASSILGQGAAYGYTF

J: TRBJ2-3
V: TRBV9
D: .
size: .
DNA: TGTGCCAGCAGTCCGGGACTTCGCACAGATACGCAGTATTTT
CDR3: CASSPGLRTDTQYF

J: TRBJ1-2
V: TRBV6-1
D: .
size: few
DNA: TGTGCCAGCAGATCAGGGTCAGGGAACTATGGCTACACCTTC
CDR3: CASRSGSGNYGYTF

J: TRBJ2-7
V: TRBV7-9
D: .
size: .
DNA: TGTGCCAGCACGCGGACGAATTCGGCATACGAGCAGTACTTC
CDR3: CASTRTNSAYEQYF

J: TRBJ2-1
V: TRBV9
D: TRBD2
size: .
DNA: TGTGCCAGCAGCGGGGAGGGTATTAAGCAGTTCTTC
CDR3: CASSGEGIKQFF

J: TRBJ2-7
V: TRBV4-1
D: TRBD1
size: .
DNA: TGCGCCAGCAGCCAAGTCCGGGACAGGGGTCCGTACGAGCAGTACTTC
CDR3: CASSQVRDRGPYEQYF

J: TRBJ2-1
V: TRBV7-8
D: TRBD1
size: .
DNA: TGTGCCAGCAGCTTGGGACAGGGCTCCTACAATGAGCAGTTCTTC
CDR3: CASSLGQGSYNEQFF

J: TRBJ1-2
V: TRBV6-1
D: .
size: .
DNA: TGTGCCAGCACCGGCCTGACTCCTAACTATGGCTACACCTTC
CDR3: CASTGLTPNYGYTF

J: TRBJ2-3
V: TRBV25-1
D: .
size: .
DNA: TGTGCTTCCAGTGGGGGGGATACGCAGTATTTT
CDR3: CASSGGDTQYF

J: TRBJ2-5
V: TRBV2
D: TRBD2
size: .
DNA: TGTGCCAGCAGAGAGGGACTAGCGGGGGTCCAAGAGACCCAGTACTTC
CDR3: CASREGLAGVQETQYF

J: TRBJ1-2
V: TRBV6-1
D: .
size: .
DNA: TGTGCCAGCAGTGAAGAGCCAGGGAAAAACTATGGCTACACCTTC
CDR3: CASSEEPGKNYGYTF

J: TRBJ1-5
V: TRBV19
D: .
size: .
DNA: TGTGCCAGTAGCCAAGGACTCGCCGGGACACGTAGCAATCAGCCCCAGCATTTT
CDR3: CASSQGLAGTRSNQPQHF

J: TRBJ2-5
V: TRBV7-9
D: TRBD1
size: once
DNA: TGTGCCAGCAGCTTAGGACAGGACAGGAAGGAGACCCAGTACTTC
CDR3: CASSLGQDRKETQYF

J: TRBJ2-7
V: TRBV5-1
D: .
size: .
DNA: TGCGCCAGCAGCTTGTACGGGGGGCCCTACGAGCAGTACTTC
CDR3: CASSLYGGPYEQYF

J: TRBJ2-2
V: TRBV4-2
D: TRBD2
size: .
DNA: TGTGCCAGCAGCCAAGCGGGGGGATTCGGGGAGCTGTTTTTT
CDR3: CASSQAGGFGELFF

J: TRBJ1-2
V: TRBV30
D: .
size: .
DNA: TGTGCCTGGACCTCAGGGTCGGAGTATGGCTACACCTTC
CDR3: CAWTSGSEYGYTF

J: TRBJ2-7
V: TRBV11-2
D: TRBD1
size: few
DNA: TGTGCCAGCAGCTTAGATTATGGACAGGGGTTCTCCTACGAGCAGTACTTC
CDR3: CASSLDYGQGFSYEQYF

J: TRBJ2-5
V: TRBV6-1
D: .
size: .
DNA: TGTGCCAGCCACGAGGTCCAAGAGACCCAGTACTTC
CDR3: CASHEVQETQYF

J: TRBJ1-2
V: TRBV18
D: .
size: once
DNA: TGTGCCAGCTCACCCCGCGAGGGGCCCTATGGCTACACCTTC
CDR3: CASSPREGPYGYTF

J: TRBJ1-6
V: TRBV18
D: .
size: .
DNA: TGTGCCAGCTCACCTACCTGGGGCCCCGGGGAGTCCTATAATTCACCCCTCCACTTT
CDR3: CASSPTWGPGESYNSPLHF

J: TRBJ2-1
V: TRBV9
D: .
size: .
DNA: TGTGCCAGCAGCGTAGACGGCGCCTCCTACAATGAGCAGTTCTTC
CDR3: CASSVDGASYNEQFF

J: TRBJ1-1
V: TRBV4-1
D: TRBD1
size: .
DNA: TGCGCCAGCAACACCCCGGGACAGGGGGCCTCTGAAGCTTTCTTT
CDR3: CASNTPGQGASEAFF

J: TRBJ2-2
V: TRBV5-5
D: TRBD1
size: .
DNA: TGTGCCAGCAGCTCGACAGGGGGCAACACCGGGGAGCTGTTTTTT
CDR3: CASSSTGGNTGELFF

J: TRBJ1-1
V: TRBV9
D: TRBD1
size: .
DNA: TGTGCCAGCAGCGTAGTGGACAGGGGAGGGACTGAAGCTTTCTTT
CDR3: CASSVVDRGGTEAFF

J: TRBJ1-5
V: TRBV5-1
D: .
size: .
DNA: TGCGCCAGCAGCATGGACGGAAATCAGCCCCAGCATTTT
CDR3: CASSMDGNQPQHF

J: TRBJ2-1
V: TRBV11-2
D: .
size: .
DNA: TGTGCCAGCAGCTTCTCTCCGTCGAGCTCCTACAATGAGCAGTTCTTC
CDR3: CASSFSPSSSYNEQFF

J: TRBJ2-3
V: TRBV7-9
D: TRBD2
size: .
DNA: TGTGCCAGCAGCCGAGACGGGACTAGCGGCACAGATACGCAGTATTTT
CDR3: CASSRDGTSGTDTQYF

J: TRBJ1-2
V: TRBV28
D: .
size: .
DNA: TGTGCCAGCAGTAGCACGGGGGGCTACACCTTC
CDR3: CASSSTGGYTF

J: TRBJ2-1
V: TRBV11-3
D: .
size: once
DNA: TGTGCCAGCAGCTCGGACTCGTCTTTCGGCAATGAGCAGTTCTTC
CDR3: CASSSDSSFGNEQFF

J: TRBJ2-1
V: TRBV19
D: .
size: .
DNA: TGTGCCAGTAGTGGGCGGGAAAACTCCTACAATGAGCAGTTCTTC
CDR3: CASSGRENSYNEQFF

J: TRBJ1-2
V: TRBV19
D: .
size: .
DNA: TGTGCCAGTAGTCCTGTCCTGTTATTGGGCTACACCTTC
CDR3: CASSPVLLLGYTF

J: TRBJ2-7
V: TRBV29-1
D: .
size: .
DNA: TGCAGCGTGAGCCGGGGTCCCACCGAGCAGTACTTC
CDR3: CSVSRGPTEQYF

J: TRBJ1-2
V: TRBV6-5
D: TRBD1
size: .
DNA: TGTGCCAGCAGGCCGGGACAGGTCTATGGCTACACCTTC
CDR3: CASRPGQVYGYTF

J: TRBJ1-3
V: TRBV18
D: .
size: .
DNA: TGTGCCAGCTCAGCGGAGCCTGCAGGGGCGACTGGAAACACCATATATTTT
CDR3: CASSAEPAGATGNTIYF

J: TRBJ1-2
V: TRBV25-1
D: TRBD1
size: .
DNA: TGTGCCAGCAGTGAATACGGGACAGTTTATGGCTACACCTTC
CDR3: CASSEYGTVYGYTF

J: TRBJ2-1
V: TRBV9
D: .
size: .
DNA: TGTGCCAGCAGCAGCGTCGGCAGGACACGCTACAATGAGCAGTTCTTC
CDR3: CASSSVGRTRYNEQFF

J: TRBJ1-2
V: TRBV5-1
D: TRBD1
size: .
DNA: TGCGCCAGCAGCTCTGTGGGCCCGGGACAGGGGCATGGCTACACCTTC
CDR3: CASSSVGPGQGHGYTF

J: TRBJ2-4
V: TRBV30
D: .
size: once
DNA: TGTGCCTGGAGTGTAGAAAACGTCTCAGGGAACATTCAGTACTTC
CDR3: CAWSVENVSGNIQYF